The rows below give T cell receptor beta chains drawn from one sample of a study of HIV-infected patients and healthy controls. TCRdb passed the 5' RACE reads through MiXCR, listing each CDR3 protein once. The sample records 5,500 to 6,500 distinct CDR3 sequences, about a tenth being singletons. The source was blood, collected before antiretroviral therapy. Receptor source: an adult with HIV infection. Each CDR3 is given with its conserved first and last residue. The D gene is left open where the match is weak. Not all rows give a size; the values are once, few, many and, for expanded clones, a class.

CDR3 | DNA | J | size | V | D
CSVGGGNQETQYF | TGCAGCGTTGGCGGGGGGAATCAAGAGACCCAGTACTTC | TRBJ2-5 | . | TRBV29-1 | TRBD2
CASKVGPGTNTDTQYF | TGTGCCAGCAAGGTTGGTCCGGGGACGAACACAGATACGCAGTATTTT | TRBJ2-3 | few | TRBV2 | .
CASQADRADQPQHF | TGCGCCAGCCAAGCGGACAGGGCCGATCAGCCCCAGCATTTT | TRBJ1-5 | medium-sized | TRBV4-1 | TRBD1
CASSPEGKLGNEQFF | TGTGCCAGCAGCCCGGAAGGTAAGCTCGGCAATGAGCAGTTCTTC | TRBJ2-1 | few | TRBV9 | .
CASSLGPSGQGGAQPQHF | TGTGCCAGCAGCTTGGGCCCCTCCGGACAGGGGGGGGCTCAGCCCCAGCATTTT | TRBJ1-5 | many | TRBV5-5 | TRBD1
CASSRRVSYEQYF | TGTGCCAGCAGCCGCAGGGTTTCCTACGAGCAGTACTTC | TRBJ2-7 | many | TRBV6-5 | .
CASSLQSYEQYF | TGTGCCAGCAGCTTGCAGTCCTACGAGCAGTACTTC | TRBJ2-7 | many | TRBV5-6 | .
CASSDRDTSVNTEAFF | TGCGCCAGCAGCGACCGGGACACCAGCGTGAACACTGAAGCTTTCTTT | TRBJ1-1 | large | TRBV5-1 | .
CASAGVAKAGELFF | TGTGCCAGCGCGGGGGTCGCCAAGGCCGGGGAGCTGTTTTTT | TRBJ2-2 | few | TRBV6-5 | TRBD2
CASTEGRAGSNEQYF | TGTGCCAGCACCGAAGGACGGGCAGGGAGCAACGAGCAGTACTTC | TRBJ2-7 | . | TRBV7-9 | .
CASTRTEGSIQYF | TGTGCCAGCACTAGGACAGAGGGGTCCATTCAGTACTTC | TRBJ2-4 | . | TRBV12-3/TRBV12-4 | .
CASRSPPPNNEQFF | TGTGCCAGCAGGAGCCCCCCTCCTAACAATGAGCAGTTCTTC | TRBJ2-1 | few | TRBV2 | .
CASSSPPGIPQETQYF | TGTGCCAGCAGCTCCCCACCAGGGATCCCCCAAGAGACCCAGTACTTC | TRBJ2-5 | many | TRBV7-2 | .
CASSLPSPKNYGYTF | TGCGCCAGCAGCTTGCCCAGCCCGAAGAACTATGGCTACACCTTC | TRBJ1-2 | few | TRBV5-1 | .
CASKRAPGQGANEQYF | TGTGCCAGCAAGAGGGCCCCGGGACAGGGGGCGAACGAGCAGTACTTC | TRBJ2-7 | medium-sized | TRBV2 | TRBD1
CASSLGDGPYGYTF | TGCGCCAGCAGCTTAGGGGACGGACCCTATGGCTACACCTTC | TRBJ1-2 | medium-sized | TRBV5-1 | .
CASSVTMAFTDTQYF | TGTGCCAGCAGCGTAACCATGGCTTTCACAGATACGCAGTATTTT | TRBJ2-3 | many | TRBV9 | .
CASSLGTGGFTEAFF | TGTGCCAGCAGTTTAGGGACAGGGGGTTTCACTGAAGCTTTCTTT | TRBJ1-1 | many | TRBV27 | TRBD1
CASSPVGNQPQHF | TGTGCCAGCAGTCCGGTCGGCAATCAGCCCCAGCATTTT | TRBJ1-5 | many | TRBV28 | .
CASSETGGADTIYF | TGTGCCAGCAGTGAGACAGGGGGCGCGGACACCATATATTTT | TRBJ1-3 | many | TRBV6-1 | TRBD1
CASSQERRQTYEQYF | TGTGCCAGCAGCCAAGAACGTCGGCAGACCTACGAGCAGTACTTC | TRBJ2-7 | medium-sized | TRBV3-1 | .
CASSLWTGSYNEQFF | TGCGCCAGCAGCCTCTGGACAGGCTCCTACAATGAGCAGTTCTTC | TRBJ2-1 | . | TRBV5-1 | TRBD1
CASSQDGTYPRDEQFF | TGTGCCAGCAGCCAAGATGGGACTTACCCTAGGGATGAGCAGTTCTTC | TRBJ2-1 | many | TRBV4-2 | .
CSAPYTGVGGYTF | TGCAGTGCTCCATATACAGGGGTGGGCGGCTACACCTTC | TRBJ1-2 | medium-sized | TRBV20-1 | TRBD1
CASSPPKGQLDGYTF | TGTGCCAGCAGTCCCCCCAAGGGGCAGCTAGATGGCTACACCTTC | TRBJ1-2 | few | TRBV27 | .
CASRGTGSTDTQYF | TGTGCCAGCAGGGGGACAGGAAGCACAGATACGCAGTATTTT | TRBJ2-3 | medium-sized | TRBV6-5 | TRBD1
CASSPLPRGIVTDTQYF | TGTGCCAGCAGCCCTCTCCCCCGGGGGATCGTCACAGATACGCAGTATTTT | TRBJ2-3 | medium-sized | TRBV7-9 | .
CASSFWDLTTPGDTQYF | TGTGCCAGCAGCTTTTGGGACCTAACCACCCCGGGGGATACGCAGTATTTT | TRBJ2-3 | . | TRBV7-2 | .
CASSVPGLNTEAFF | TGTGCCAGTAGTGTTCCGGGACTGAACACTGAAGCTTTCTTT | TRBJ1-1 | many | TRBV19 | .
CASSYPRALNTEAFF | TGTGCCAGCAGTTACCCCCGTGCCCTGAACACTGAAGCTTTCTTT | TRBJ1-1 | medium-sized | TRBV6-6 | .
CASTFQAKKPQHF | TGTGCCAGCACTTTTCAGGCTAAAAAGCCCCAGCATTTT | TRBJ1-5 | medium-sized | TRBV28 | .
CASSEDRLRRQKMNTEAFF | TGCGCCAGCAGTGAGGATAGGTTACGAAGGCAAAAGATGAACACTGAAGCTTTCTTT | TRBJ1-1 | medium-sized | TRBV10-1 | .
CATTDGVNQPQHF | TGTGCCACTACCGATGGGGTCAATCAGCCCCAGCATTTT | TRBJ1-5 | medium-sized | TRBV18 | .
CASSIGDGTPFDPPLHF | TGTGCCAGCAGCATCGGTGACGGGACACCTTTTGATCCACCCCTCCACTTT | TRBJ1-6 | many | TRBV6-5 | .
CASSRGLAGGQSTTDTQYF | TGCGCCAGCAGCCGGGGACTAGCGGGGGGGCAGTCCACCACAGATACGCAGTATTTT | TRBJ2-3 | . | TRBV4-1 | TRBD2